The 8 T cell receptor beta chains below were found in one sample sequenced in a study of shared clonotypes between healthy human individuals (dated by TCRdb to 2018 to 2020). The library was made by the immunoSEQ multiplex PCR assay. Imported from immuneACCESS, the table was reduced by TCRdb to in-frame sequences with V and J called. These copies leave out some clones; in studies compared against another copy, an unresolved V gene accounts for under half, and the cause of the remainder is not known. Across this sample there are under 2,000,000 clones, with just under 95% seen only once. The top ten clonotypes cover less than 1.5% of the sample. CD8 naive samples were obtained by positive selection for CCR7 among CD45RO-negative cells, yielding a CD45RA+CCR7+ population from which TemRA cells were excluded. Sequencing input: naive CD8+ T cells sorted from blood. The cell subset or site label corresponds to: CD45RA+CCR7+. The origin of the receptors is a man between 18 and 29 years old in good health.

V usage is TRBV10-1 and J usage is TRBJ2-5, with a tentative D call TRBD1 (6 bases). The germline CDR1 and CDR2 sequences are WNHNN and SYGVQD (reference sequence). V lost 6 bases and J lost 1, with 15 bases in between. This CDR3 spans 15 amino acids. CDR3 nucleotide sequence: TGCGCCAGCAGCCAGGACAGAGACCCCCAAGAGACCCAGTACTTC. Its translation is CASSQDRDPQETQYF.

The chain is built from TRBV18 and TRBJ2-7; TRBD1 matches at 7 bases. The CDR3 runs to 15 residues. Germline CDR1 is KGHSH and CDR2 is LQKENI. V shed 2 bases, J shed 2 bases, and the junction held 6 bases outside the gene matches. CDR3 in amino acids: CASSPDRDPTYEQYF. In DNA, the CDR3 is TGTGCCAGCTCACCAGACAGGGACCCAACCTACGAGCAGTACTTC.

V and J are TRBV28 and TRBJ2-7, with TRBD1 as a possible D gene (6 bases). The CDR3 is 14 amino acids. Trimming cost V 2 bases and J 4 bases, with 12 bases left between them. Germline CDR1 is MDHEN and CDR2 is SYDVKM. CDR3 nucleotides: TGTGCCAGCAGTTTACTTCCAACAGGGTACGAGCAGTACTTC. This gives the protein CASSLLPTGYEQYF.

The chain has TRBV6-6 and TRBJ1-6; the match to TRBD1 covers 7 bases. This CDR3 has 14 residues. Germline lookup yields CDR1 MNHNY and CDR2 SVGAGI (reference sequence). J lost 14 bases, V lost 6 bases, and 13 bases had no gene match. DNA of the CDR3: TGTGCCAGCAGCCCGGGACAGCGGGTATTTACCCTCCACTTT. It yields the protein CASSPGQRVFTLHF.

J is TRBJ2-5 and V is TRBV5-6; D is unclear. There are 13 residues in the CDR3. Germline lookup yields CDR1 SGHDT and CDR2 YYEEEE. Trimming left V 4 bases short and J 5 bases short, with 12 bases between. This chain's CDR3 is CASSPPSDETQYF. The CDR3 DNA reads TGTGCCAGCAGCCCGCCTTCCGACGAGACCCAGTACTTC.

The rearrangement joins TRBV27 to TRBJ1-5; D may be TRBD1 (5 bases). Germline assignment: CDR1 MNHEY and CDR2 SMNVEV (reference sequence). Trimming stripped 5 bases from V and 7 bases from J, with 18 bases between. The CDR3 length is 15 residues. The CDR3 is CASSIWGGALQPQHF. The DNA for the CDR3 is TGTGCCAGCAGTATCTGGGGGGGAGCTTTACAGCCCCAGCATTTT.

V gene TRBV30 combines with J gene TRBJ2-1, with D possibly being TRBD2 (5 bases). There are 15 residues in the CDR3. Per germline, CDR1 GTSNPN and CDR2 SVGIG (reference sequence). Trimming removed 3 bases at V and 5 bases at J, with 17 bases between. This chain's CDR3 is CAWSSTTAANNEQFF. CDR3 nucleotide sequence: TGTGCCTGGAGCAGTACAACAGCGGCCAACAATGAGCAGTTCTTC.

The CDR3 sequence is CASSLSSSGGVYNEQFF. The CDR3 nucleotides read TGTGCCAGCAGTTTATCTAGTAGCGGGGGGGTCTACAATGAGCAGTTCTTC. The chain links TRBV27 to TRBJ2-1; TRBD2 matches at 11 bases. From germline, CDR1 is MNHEY and CDR2 SMNVEV (reference sequence). V shed 0 bases and J 3 bases; nucleotides not matched to a gene: 4. CDR3 size: 17 residues.